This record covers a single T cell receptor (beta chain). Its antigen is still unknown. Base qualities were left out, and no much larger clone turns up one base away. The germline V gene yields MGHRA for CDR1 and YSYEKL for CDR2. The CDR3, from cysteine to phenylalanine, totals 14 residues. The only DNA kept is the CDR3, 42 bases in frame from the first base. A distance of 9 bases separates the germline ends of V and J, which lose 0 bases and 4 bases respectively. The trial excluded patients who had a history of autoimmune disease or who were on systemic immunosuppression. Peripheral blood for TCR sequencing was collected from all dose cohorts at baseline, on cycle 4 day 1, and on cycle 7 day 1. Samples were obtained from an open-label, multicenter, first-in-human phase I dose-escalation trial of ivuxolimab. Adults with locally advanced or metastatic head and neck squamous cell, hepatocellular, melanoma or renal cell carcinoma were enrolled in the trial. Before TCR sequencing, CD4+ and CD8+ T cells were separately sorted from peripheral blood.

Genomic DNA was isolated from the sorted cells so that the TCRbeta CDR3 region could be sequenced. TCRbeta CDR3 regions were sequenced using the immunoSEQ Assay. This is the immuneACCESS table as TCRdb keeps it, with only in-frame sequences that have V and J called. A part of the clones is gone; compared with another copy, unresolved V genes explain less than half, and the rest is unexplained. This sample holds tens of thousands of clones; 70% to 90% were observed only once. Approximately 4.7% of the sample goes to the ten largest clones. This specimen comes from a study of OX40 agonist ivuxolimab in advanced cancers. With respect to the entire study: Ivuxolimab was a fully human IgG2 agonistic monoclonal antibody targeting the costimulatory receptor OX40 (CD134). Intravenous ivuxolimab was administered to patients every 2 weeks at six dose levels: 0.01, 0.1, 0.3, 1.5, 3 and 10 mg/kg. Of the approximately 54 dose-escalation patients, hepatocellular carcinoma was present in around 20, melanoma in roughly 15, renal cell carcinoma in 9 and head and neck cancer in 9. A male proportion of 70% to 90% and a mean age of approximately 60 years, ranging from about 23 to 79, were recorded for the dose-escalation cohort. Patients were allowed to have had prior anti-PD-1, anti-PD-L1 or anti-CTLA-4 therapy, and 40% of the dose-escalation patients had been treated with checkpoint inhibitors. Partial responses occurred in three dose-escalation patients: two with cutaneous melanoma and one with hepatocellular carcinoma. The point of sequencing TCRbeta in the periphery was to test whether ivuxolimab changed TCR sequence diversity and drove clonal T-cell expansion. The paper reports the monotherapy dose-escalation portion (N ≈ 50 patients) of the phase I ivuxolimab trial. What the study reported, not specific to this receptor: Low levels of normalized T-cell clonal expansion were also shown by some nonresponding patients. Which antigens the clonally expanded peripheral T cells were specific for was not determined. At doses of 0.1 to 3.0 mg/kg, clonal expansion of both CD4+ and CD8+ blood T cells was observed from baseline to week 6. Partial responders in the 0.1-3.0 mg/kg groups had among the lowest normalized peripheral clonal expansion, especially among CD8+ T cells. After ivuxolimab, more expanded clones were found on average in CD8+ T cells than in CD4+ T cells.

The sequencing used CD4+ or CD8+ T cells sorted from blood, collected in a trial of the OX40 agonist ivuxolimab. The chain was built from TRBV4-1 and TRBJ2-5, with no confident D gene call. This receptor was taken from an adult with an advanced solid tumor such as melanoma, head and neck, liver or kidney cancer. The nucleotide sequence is TGCGCCAGCAGCCAAGATCACCGGGTAGAGACCCAGTACTTC. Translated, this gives CASSQDHRVETQYF.